The rows below give T cell receptor beta chains drawn from one sample of a study of blood T cell repertoires in COVID-19. Data came from immunoSEQ multiplex PCR; TCRdb stores just in-frame clones and leaves some out. The table records about 34,000 clones, 88% of them present only once. Sequenced material: peripheral blood. These receptors came from a human donor with active COVID-19. The donor label of this sample is uncertain. Each CDR3 is given with its conserved first and last residue. D genes are given only for firm matches. Only some rows state a clone size, as once, few, many or a class for expanded clones.

J gene: TRBJ1-2; clone size: .; V gene: TRBV18; D gene: TRBD1; CDR3 DNA: TGTGCCAGCTCACCGGGGACCGAAGGGGGCTACTATGGCTACACCTTC; CDR3 protein: CASSPGTEGGYYGYTF
J gene: TRBJ2-5; clone size: .; V gene: TRBV7-7; D gene: TRBD2; CDR3 DNA: TGTGCTAGCAGCCCAGATGGGCGGGGGGAGACCCAGTACTTC; CDR3 protein: CASSPDGRGETQYF
J gene: TRBJ2-3; clone size: .; V gene: TRBV10-3; D gene: TRBD1; CDR3 DNA: TGTGCCATCAGTTGGGGACAGGGGAGCACAGATACGCAGTATTTT; CDR3 protein: CAISWGQGSTDTQYF
J gene: TRBJ2-5; clone size: .; V gene: TRBV7-2; D gene: TRBD2; CDR3 DNA: TGTGCCAGCAGCTTAGCGCTCGGACTAGCGGGGCAAGAGACCCAGTACTTC; CDR3 protein: CASSLALGLAGQETQYF
J gene: TRBJ1-1; clone size: .; V gene: TRBV3-1/TRBV3-2; D gene: TRBD1; CDR3 DNA: TGTGCCAGCAGTCCGACAGGGGGCTTTGCTGAAGCTTTCTTT; CDR3 protein: CASSPTGGFAEAFF
J gene: TRBJ1-4; clone size: .; V gene: TRBV4-2; D gene: TRBD1; CDR3 DNA: TGTGCCAGCAGCCACCCAGCCGGGACAGGGGCTGAAAAACTGTTTTTT; CDR3 protein: CASSHPAGTGAEKLFF
J gene: TRBJ2-1; clone size: few; V gene: TRBV6-5; D gene: .; CDR3 DNA: TGTGCCAGCAGGCGGGCTCGGGATGAGCAGTTCTTC; CDR3 protein: CASRRARDEQFF
J gene: TRBJ2-2; clone size: .; V gene: TRBV7-6; D gene: .; CDR3 DNA: TGTGCCAGCAGCTTACTCCAGGGGAACACCGGGGAGCTGTTTTTT; CDR3 protein: CASSLLQGNTGELFF
J gene: TRBJ1-2; clone size: .; V gene: TRBV6-6; D gene: TRBD1; CDR3 DNA: TGTGCCAGCTTATCGACAGGGGGCGACTATGGCTACACCTTC; CDR3 protein: CASLSTGGDYGYTF
J gene: TRBJ1-4; clone size: .; V gene: TRBV9; D gene: .; CDR3 DNA: TGTGCCAGCAGCCCCGGGGACACCACAACTAATGAAAAACTGTTTTTT; CDR3 protein: CASSPGDTTTNEKLFF
J gene: TRBJ1-1; clone size: .; V gene: TRBV15; D gene: .; CDR3 DNA: TGTGCCACCAGCCGCCAGCGGGCAGGGTGGAACACTGAAGCTTTCTTT; CDR3 protein: CATSRQRAGWNTEAFF
J gene: TRBJ1-2; clone size: .; V gene: TRBV7-2; D gene: TRBD1; CDR3 DNA: TGTGCCAGCAGCGCGACAGGGGGCTATGGCTACACCTTC; CDR3 protein: CASSATGGYGYTF
J gene: TRBJ2-7; clone size: .; V gene: TRBV4-3; D gene: .; CDR3 DNA: TGCGCCAGCAGCCAAGATGTGCGGGGCTCCTACGAGCAGTACTTC; CDR3 protein: CASSQDVRGSYEQYF
J gene: TRBJ1-5; clone size: .; V gene: TRBV6-5; D gene: .; CDR3 DNA: TGTGCCAGCAGTCCCCTCGGGGAGGGCCGTCAGCCCCAGCATTTT; CDR3 protein: CASSPLGEGRQPQHF
J gene: TRBJ1-1; clone size: .; V gene: TRBV19; D gene: .; CDR3 DNA: TGTGCCAGTAGTATTCTCACAGCGAACACTGAAGCTTTCTTT; CDR3 protein: CASSILTANTEAFF
J gene: TRBJ1-2; clone size: .; V gene: TRBV3-1/TRBV3-2; D gene: .; CDR3 DNA: TGTGCCAGCAGCCCCACCTCACAGGGAAACAGTGGCTACACCTTC; CDR3 protein: CASSPTSQGNSGYTF
J gene: TRBJ1-2; clone size: .; V gene: TRBV6-2/TRBV6-3; D gene: TRBD1; CDR3 DNA: TGTGCCAGCAGTGACCCAGGACAGGCCCGGGGTGGCTACACCTTC; CDR3 protein: CASSDPGQARGGYTF
J gene: TRBJ1-6; clone size: .; V gene: TRBV12-2; D gene: .; CDR3 DNA: TGTGCAAGTCGCTTGTCGTTTAGGAGGGTCGGTTCACCCCTCCACTTT; CDR3 protein: CASRLSFRRVGSPLHF
J gene: TRBJ2-7; clone size: .; V gene: TRBV9; D gene: TRBD1; CDR3 DNA: TGTGCCAGCAGCGCCCCGCCCCCGGGACAGGGAGTAATGTACGAGCAGTACTTC; CDR3 protein: CASSAPPPGQGVMYEQYF
J gene: TRBJ2-1; clone size: once; V gene: TRBV7-2; D gene: TRBD1; CDR3 DNA: TGTGCCAGCAGCTTTCAGACAGGGAAGGCCTACAATGAGCAGTTCTTC; CDR3 protein: CASSFQTGKAYNEQFF
J gene: TRBJ2-3; clone size: once; V gene: TRBV18; D gene: TRBD1; CDR3 DNA: TGTGCCAGCTCAGACAGACAGGGGCTAACAGATACGCAGTATTTT; CDR3 protein: CASSDRQGLTDTQYF
J gene: TRBJ2-3; clone size: .; V gene: TRBV10-3; D gene: .; CDR3 DNA: TGTGCCATCAGTCGGGATTCATTCACAGATACGCAGTATTTT; CDR3 protein: CAISRDSFTDTQYF
J gene: TRBJ2-3; clone size: .; V gene: TRBV10-3; D gene: TRBD2; CDR3 DNA: TGTGCCATCAGTGACGTAGCGGGGGGCCGCACAGATACGCAGTATTTT; CDR3 protein: CAISDVAGGRTDTQYF
J gene: TRBJ2-1; clone size: .; V gene: TRBV24-1; D gene: TRBD1; CDR3 DNA: TGTGCCACCAGTGATTATTTCAGGGGGTCCAATGAGCAGTTCTTC; CDR3 protein: CATSDYFRGSNEQFF
J gene: TRBJ1-1; clone size: once; V gene: TRBV7-8; D gene: TRBD1; CDR3 DNA: TGTGCCAGCAGCTTAGGGGACAGCATGAACACTGAAGCTTTCTTT; CDR3 protein: CASSLGDSMNTEAFF
J gene: TRBJ1-5; clone size: .; V gene: TRBV15; D gene: TRBD1; CDR3 DNA: TGTGCCACCAAGGGGGACAGGGCGGGCAATCAGCCCCAGCATTTT; CDR3 protein: CATKGDRAGNQPQHF
J gene: TRBJ2-3; clone size: .; V gene: TRBV18; D gene: .; CDR3 DNA: TGTGCCAGCTCACCGAGGGCCACAGATACGCAGTATTTT; CDR3 protein: CASSPRATDTQYF
J gene: TRBJ2-1; clone size: .; V gene: TRBV2; D gene: .; CDR3 DNA: TGTGCCAGCAGTCAATACAGGGGGGGCAATGAGCAGTTCTTC; CDR3 protein: CASSQYRGGNEQFF
J gene: TRBJ2-3; clone size: .; V gene: TRBV6-2/TRBV6-3; D gene: TRBD2; CDR3 DNA: TGTGCCAGCAGCTTAGGACTAGCGGGGGCTGAAGATACGCAGTATTTT; CDR3 protein: CASSLGLAGAEDTQYF
J gene: TRBJ2-1; clone size: .; V gene: TRBV6-5; D gene: TRBD2; CDR3 DNA: TGTGCCAGCGGACTAGCGGGGTACAATGAGCAGTTCTTC; CDR3 protein: CASGLAGYNEQFF
J gene: TRBJ1-5; clone size: .; V gene: TRBV19; D gene: TRBD1; CDR3 DNA: TGTGCCAGTAGTATAGATCTCGGGACAGGGCCCCATCAGCCCCAGCATTTT; CDR3 protein: CASSIDLGTGPHQPQHF
J gene: TRBJ2-1; clone size: .; V gene: TRBV28; D gene: TRBD2; CDR3 DNA: TGTGCCAGCAGAGAACCTAGCGGGGGGGCTAATGAGCAGTTCTTC; CDR3 protein: CASREPSGGANEQFF
J gene: TRBJ2-5; clone size: .; V gene: TRBV5-6; D gene: .; CDR3 DNA: TGTGCCAGCAGCCCTGTCCTATCTATCTCTGACAGGCAAGAGACCCAGTACTTC; CDR3 protein: CASSPVLSISDRQETQYF
J gene: TRBJ2-3; clone size: .; V gene: TRBV9; D gene: TRBD2; CDR3 DNA: TGTGCCAGCAGCGTAGTGGGACTAGCGGGGGGGCCATCTCTAGATACGCAGTATTTT; CDR3 protein: CASSVVGLAGGPSLDTQYF
J gene: TRBJ2-7; clone size: .; V gene: TRBV7-2; D gene: TRBD1; CDR3 DNA: TGTGCCAGCAGCTCGGACAGGGGGAACGAGCAGTACTTC; CDR3 protein: CASSSDRGNEQYF
J gene: TRBJ2-2; clone size: .; V gene: TRBV9; D gene: .; CDR3 DNA: TGTGCCAGCAGCGCTCACACCGGGGAGCTGTTTTTT; CDR3 protein: CASSAHTGELFF
J gene: TRBJ2-1; clone size: .; V gene: TRBV2; D gene: TRBD2; CDR3 DNA: TGTGCCAGCAGTGGTTTAGCGGGGGGGAATTACAATGAGCAGTTCTTC; CDR3 protein: CASSGLAGGNYNEQFF
J gene: TRBJ2-3; clone size: .; V gene: TRBV29-1; D gene: .; CDR3 DNA: TGCAGCGTTGAATATTTCACCGGGGTGTTGATCACAGATACGCAGTATTTT; CDR3 protein: CSVEYFTGVLITDTQYF
J gene: TRBJ1-1; clone size: .; V gene: TRBV5-6; D gene: .; CDR3 DNA: TGTGCCAGCAGCTTCCGGGAGAGAGCTTTCTTT; CDR3 protein: CASSFRERAFF
J gene: TRBJ2-3; clone size: few; V gene: TRBV9; D gene: .; CDR3 DNA: TGTGCCAGCAGCGTTCGAGGGTGGTTGAGCACAGATACGCAGTATTTT; CDR3 protein: CASSVRGWLSTDTQYF
J gene: TRBJ1-5; clone size: .; V gene: TRBV7-2; D gene: .; CDR3 DNA: TGTGCCAGCAGCTTAACAGGGCCCATGAATCAGCCCCAGCATTTT; CDR3 protein: CASSLTGPMNQPQHF
J gene: TRBJ1-5; clone size: .; V gene: TRBV4-3; D gene: .; CDR3 DNA: TGCGCCAGCAGCCAAGAACATCATAGCAATCAGCCCCAGCATTTT; CDR3 protein: CASSQEHHSNQPQHF
J gene: TRBJ1-2; clone size: .; V gene: TRBV4-3; D gene: .; CDR3 DNA: TGCGCCAGCAGTCACCTGGGTCGAGACAGACTGGATTGGGCCTTC; CDR3 protein: CASSHLGRDRLDWAF
J gene: TRBJ2-1; clone size: .; V gene: TRBV2; D gene: .; CDR3 DNA: TGTGCCAGCAGGGGAGGGGGCAATGAGCAGTTCTTC; CDR3 protein: CASRGGGNEQFF
J gene: TRBJ1-1; clone size: once; V gene: TRBV27; D gene: TRBD1; CDR3 DNA: TGTGCCAGCAGTTTAGAAGGGACAGGCAGCACTGAAGCTTTCTTT; CDR3 protein: CASSLEGTGSTEAFF
J gene: TRBJ2-5; clone size: .; V gene: TRBV4-2; D gene: TRBD2; CDR3 DNA: TGTGCCAGCAGCCGCCGGGGCGGGGGGGCCGGTTGGGAGACCCAGTACTTC; CDR3 protein: CASSRRGGGAGWETQYF
J gene: TRBJ1-2; clone size: .; V gene: TRBV5-1; D gene: TRBD1; CDR3 DNA: TGCGCCAGCAGCTTGGGGACAGGAGGTCTACAAAGCGGCTACACCTTC; CDR3 protein: CASSLGTGGLQSGYTF
J gene: TRBJ2-4; clone size: few; V gene: TRBV19; D gene: TRBD2; CDR3 DNA: TGTGCCAGTAGTATTAGCGGGGGGTTGGGCAAAAACATTCAGTACTTC; CDR3 protein: CASSISGGLGKNIQYF
J gene: TRBJ1-2; clone size: few; V gene: TRBV7-6; D gene: .; CDR3 DNA: TGTGCCAGCAGCTTCGGGGGTGATGGCTACACCTTC; CDR3 protein: CASSFGGDGYTF
J gene: TRBJ1-1; clone size: few; V gene: TRBV6-5; D gene: .; CDR3 DNA: TGTGCCAGCACCCGGGGTATGAACACTGAAGCTTTCTTT; CDR3 protein: CASTRGMNTEAFF
J gene: TRBJ1-3; clone size: .; V gene: TRBV6-1; D gene: .; CDR3 DNA: TGTGCCAGCAGTGAAGGGAGGACTTCACCGGCGGGAAACACCATATATTTT; CDR3 protein: CASSEGRTSPAGNTIYF